This TCR beta chain came from a study of identifying expanded T cells in peripheral blood. Some clones are missing from TCRdb's copy, which holds only in-frame ones; the method was immunoSEQ multiplex PCR. The table shows about 97,000 clones, with around 88% occurring only once. The receptor was derived from a person between 18 and 75 years old in good health. The sample comprised blood.

CDR3: CASSSTSLSVAYNEQFF. The CDR3 region has the DNA TGTGCCAGCAGCTCGACTAGTTTATCAGTGGCCTACAATGAGCAGTTCTTC. The chain has TRBV7-8 and TRBJ2-1; the D gene is possibly TRBD2 (6 bases). Germline V gene data show CDR1 as SGHVS and CDR2 as FQNEAQ. There are 17 residues in the CDR3. The V end was cut by 4 bases, the J end by 2 bases, with 18 bases between. Supplemented by reference TRBV7-8 and TRBJ2-1, the full variable domain reads GAGVSQSPRYKVAKRGQDVALRCDPISGHVSLFWYQQALGQGPEFLTYFQNEAQLDKSGLPSDRFFAERPEGSVSTLKIQRTQQEDSAVYLCASSSTSLSVAYNEQFFGPGTRLTVL.